The following is a T cell receptor beta chain sequence with its context. The PCR ran on 60 Vbeta and 13 Jbeta primers. The protocol was immunoSEQ multiplex PCR, while the TCRdb copy is restricted to in-frame clones and leaves out a portion. The sample shows about 120,000 clones, around 73% of them seen only once. This entry belongs to a study of cytomegalovirus exposure and HLA in healthy donors. This CDR3 is 13 amino acids long. Trimming took 6 bases from V and 3 from J, leaving 12 bases between them. Germline-derived CDR1 and CDR2 are LNHDA and SQIVND (reference sequence). The receptor was isolated from a female donor in good health and CMV-seronegative. This chain links TRBV19 with TRBJ2-7; a weak D match, TRBD2 (6 bases). Sequences were obtained from PBMCs. For the CDR3, the DNA is TGTGCCAGTAGGGAGACTAGTAACTACGAGCAGTACTTC. This encodes CASRETSNYEQYF.